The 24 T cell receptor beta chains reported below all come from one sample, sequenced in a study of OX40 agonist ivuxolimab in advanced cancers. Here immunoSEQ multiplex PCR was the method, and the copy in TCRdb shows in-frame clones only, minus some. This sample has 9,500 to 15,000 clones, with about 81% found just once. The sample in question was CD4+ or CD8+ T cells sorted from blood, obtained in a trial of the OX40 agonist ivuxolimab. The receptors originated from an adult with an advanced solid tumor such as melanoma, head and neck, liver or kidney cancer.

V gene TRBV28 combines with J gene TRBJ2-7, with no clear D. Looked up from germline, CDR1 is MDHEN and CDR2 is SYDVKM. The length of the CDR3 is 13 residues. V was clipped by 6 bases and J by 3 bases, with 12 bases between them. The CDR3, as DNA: TGTGCCAGCAGCTCCCCTTTTGACTACGAGCAGTACTTC. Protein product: CASSSPFDYEQYF.

DNA for the CDR3: TGTGCCAGCAGCATGGGGTCAGGGGGCGAAGATACGCAGTATTTT. Translating it yields CASSMGSGGEDTQYF. The rearrangement joins TRBV7-3 to TRBJ2-3, with 8 nucleotides matching TRBD1. J gave up 5 bases and V 5 bases, and 9 bases lay outside the gene matches. This CDR3 has 15 residues. The V gene's germline CDR1 is SGHTA and CDR2 FQGTGA.

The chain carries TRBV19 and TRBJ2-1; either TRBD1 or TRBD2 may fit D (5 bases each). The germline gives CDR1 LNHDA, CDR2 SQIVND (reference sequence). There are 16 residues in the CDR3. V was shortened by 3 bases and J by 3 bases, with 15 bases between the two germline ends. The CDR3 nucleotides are TGTGCCAGTAGTATCGGGGCAGACCTTTACTACAATGAGCAGTTCTTC. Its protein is CASSIGADLYYNEQFF.

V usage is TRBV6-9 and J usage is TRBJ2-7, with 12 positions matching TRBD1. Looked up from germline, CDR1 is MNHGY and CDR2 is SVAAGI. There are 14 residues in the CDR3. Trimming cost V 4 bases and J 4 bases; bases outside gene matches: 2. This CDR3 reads CASSLGQGAYEQYF. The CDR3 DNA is TGTGCCAGCAGTTTGGGACAGGGGGCTTACGAGCAGTACTTC.

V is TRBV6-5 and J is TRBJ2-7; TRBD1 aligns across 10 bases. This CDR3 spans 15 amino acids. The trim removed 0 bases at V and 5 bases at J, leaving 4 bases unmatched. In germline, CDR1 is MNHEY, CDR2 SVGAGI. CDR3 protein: CASSYSRDRGHEQYF. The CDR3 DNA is TGTGCCAGCAGTTACTCCCGGGACAGGGGCCACGAGCAGTACTTC.

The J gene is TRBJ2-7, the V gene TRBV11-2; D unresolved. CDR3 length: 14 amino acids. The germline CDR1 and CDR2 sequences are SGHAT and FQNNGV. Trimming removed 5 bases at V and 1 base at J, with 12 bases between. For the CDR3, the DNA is TGTGCCAGCAGCAGGCTTGGTCTTTCCTACGAGCAGTACTTC. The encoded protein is CASSRLGLSYEQYF.

The CDR3 here is CASSVGPMNTEAFF. Here the CDR3 DNA reads TGTGCCAGCAGCGTAGGGCCCATGAACACTGAAGCTTTCTTT. This chain uses TRBV9 with TRBJ1-1; no clear D gene. CDR3 size: 14 residues. Germline V gives CDR1 SGDLS, CDR2 YYNGEE. V lost 0 bases and J 0 bases, leaving 6 bases between the germline ends.

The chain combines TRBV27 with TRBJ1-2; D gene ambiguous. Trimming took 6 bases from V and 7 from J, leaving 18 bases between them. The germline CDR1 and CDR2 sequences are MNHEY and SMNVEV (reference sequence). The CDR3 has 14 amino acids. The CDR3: CASSPSGDRGGYTF. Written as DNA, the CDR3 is TGTGCCAGCAGCCCGAGCGGGGATCGAGGTGGCTACACCTTC.

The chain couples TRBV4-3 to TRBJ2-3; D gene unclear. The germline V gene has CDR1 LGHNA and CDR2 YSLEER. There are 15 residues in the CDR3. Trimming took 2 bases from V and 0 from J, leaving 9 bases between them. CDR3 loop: CASSQLRYSTDTQYF. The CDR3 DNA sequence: TGCGCCAGCAGCCAACTTCGCTACAGCACAGATACGCAGTATTTT.

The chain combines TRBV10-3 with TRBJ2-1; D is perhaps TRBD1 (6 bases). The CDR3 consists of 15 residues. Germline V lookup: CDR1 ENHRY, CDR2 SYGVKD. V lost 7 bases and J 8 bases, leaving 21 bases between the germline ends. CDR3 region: CAIKEGDASFDEQFF. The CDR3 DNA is TGTGCCATCAAAGAGGGGGACGCTAGCTTCGATGAGCAGTTCTTC.

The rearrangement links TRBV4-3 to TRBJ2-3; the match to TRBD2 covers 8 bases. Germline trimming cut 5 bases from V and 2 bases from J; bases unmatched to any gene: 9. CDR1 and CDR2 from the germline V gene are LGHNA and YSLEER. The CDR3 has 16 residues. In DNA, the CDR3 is TGCGCCAGCAGCGGGGGACTAGAGGGGTACACAGATACGCAGTATTTT. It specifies CASSGGLEGYTDTQYF.

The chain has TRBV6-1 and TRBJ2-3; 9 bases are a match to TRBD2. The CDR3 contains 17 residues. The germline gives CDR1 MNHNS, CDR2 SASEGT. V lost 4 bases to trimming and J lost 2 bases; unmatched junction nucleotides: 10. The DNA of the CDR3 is TGTGCCAGCAGTGCCCTAGGGCTAGCGGGGTCCACAGATACGCAGTATTTT. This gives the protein CASSALGLAGSTDTQYF.

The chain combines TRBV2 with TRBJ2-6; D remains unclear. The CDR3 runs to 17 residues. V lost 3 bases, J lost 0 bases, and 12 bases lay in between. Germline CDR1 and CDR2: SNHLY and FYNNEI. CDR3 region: CASSEGHPHSGANVLTF. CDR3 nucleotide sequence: TGTGCCAGCAGTGAGGGCCACCCTCACTCTGGGGCCAACGTCCTGACTTTC.

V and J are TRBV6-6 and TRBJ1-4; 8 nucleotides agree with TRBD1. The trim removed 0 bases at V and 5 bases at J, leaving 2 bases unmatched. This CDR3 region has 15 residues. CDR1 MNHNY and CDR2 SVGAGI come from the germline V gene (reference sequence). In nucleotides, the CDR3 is TGTGCCAGCAGTTACTCGAGACAGGGGAATGAAAAACTGTTTTTT. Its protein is CASSYSRQGNEKLFF.

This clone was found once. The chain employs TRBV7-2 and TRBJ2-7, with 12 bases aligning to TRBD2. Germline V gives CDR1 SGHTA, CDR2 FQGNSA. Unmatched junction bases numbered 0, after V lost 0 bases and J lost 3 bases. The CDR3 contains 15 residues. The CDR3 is CASSLATSGSYEQYF. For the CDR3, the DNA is TGTGCCAGCAGCTTAGCGACTAGCGGGAGCTACGAGCAGTACTTC. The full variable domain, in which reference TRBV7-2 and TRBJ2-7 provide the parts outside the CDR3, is GAGVSQSPSNKVTEKGKDVELRCDPISGHTALYWYRQSLGQGLEFLIYFQGNSAPDKSGLPSDRFSAERTGGSVSTLTIQRTQQEDSAVYLCASSLATSGSYEQYFGPGTRLTVT.

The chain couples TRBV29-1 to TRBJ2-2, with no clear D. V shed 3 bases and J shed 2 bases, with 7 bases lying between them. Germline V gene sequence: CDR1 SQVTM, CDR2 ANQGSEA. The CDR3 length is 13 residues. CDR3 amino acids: CSVDRSNTGELFF. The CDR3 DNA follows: TGCAGCGTTGACCGGAGCAACACCGGGGAGCTGTTTTTT.

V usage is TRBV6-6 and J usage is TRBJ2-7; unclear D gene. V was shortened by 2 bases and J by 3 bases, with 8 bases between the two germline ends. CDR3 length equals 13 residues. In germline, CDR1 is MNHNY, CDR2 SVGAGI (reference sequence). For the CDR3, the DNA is TGTGCCAGCAGTTACCTGGGGTTCTACGAGCAGTACTTC. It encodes CASSYLGFYEQYF.

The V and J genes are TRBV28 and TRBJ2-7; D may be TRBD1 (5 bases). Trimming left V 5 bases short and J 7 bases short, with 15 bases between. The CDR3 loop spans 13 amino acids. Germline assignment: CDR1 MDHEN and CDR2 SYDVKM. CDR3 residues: CASSPNPKGEQYF. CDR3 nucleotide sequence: TGTGCCAGCAGTCCGAATCCCAAGGGGGAGCAGTACTTC.

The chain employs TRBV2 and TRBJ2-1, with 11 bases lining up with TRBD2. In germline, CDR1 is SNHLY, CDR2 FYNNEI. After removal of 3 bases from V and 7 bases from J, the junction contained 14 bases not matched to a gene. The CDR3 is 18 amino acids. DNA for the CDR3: TGTGCCAGCAGTGAGCAGCCATTTACTAGCGGGAGCCTGAATGAGCAGTTCTTC. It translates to CASSEQPFTSGSLNEQFF. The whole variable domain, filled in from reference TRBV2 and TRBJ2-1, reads EPEVTQTPSHQVTQMGQEVILRCVPISNHLYFYWYRQILGQKVEFLVSFYNNEISEKSEIFDDQFSVERPDGSNFTLKIRSTKLEDSAMYFCASSEQPFTSGSLNEQFFGPGTRLTVL.

Written as DNA, the CDR3 is TGTGCCAGCAGGGGGTTGGGGACCTACGAGCAGTACTTC. As protein: CASRGLGTYEQYF. The chain recombines TRBV28 with TRBJ2-7, with D hard to call. The CDR3 has 13 amino acids. The ends were cut back, 6 bases at V and 2 bases at J, with 11 bases in the middle. In germline, CDR1 is MDHEN, CDR2 SYDVKM.

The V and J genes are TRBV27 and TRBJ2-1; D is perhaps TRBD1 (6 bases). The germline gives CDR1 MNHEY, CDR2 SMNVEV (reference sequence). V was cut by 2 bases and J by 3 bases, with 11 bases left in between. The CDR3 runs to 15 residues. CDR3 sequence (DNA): TGTGCCAGCAGTTTAAGACAGGAGAGCTACAATGAGCAGTTCTTC. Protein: CASSLRQESYNEQFF.

CDR3 nucleotides: TGTGCCAGCAGCTGGGGGAGCCCCACAGATACGCAGTATTTT. This encodes CASSWGSPTDTQYF. The chain uses TRBV13 and TRBJ2-3, with D perhaps being TRBD1 or TRBD2 (5 bases each). The V end lost 4 bases, the J end lost 2 bases, and 10 bases lay between the germline ends. Germline CDR1 reads PRHDT; CDR2 reads FYEKMQ (reference sequence). This CDR3 has 14 amino acids.

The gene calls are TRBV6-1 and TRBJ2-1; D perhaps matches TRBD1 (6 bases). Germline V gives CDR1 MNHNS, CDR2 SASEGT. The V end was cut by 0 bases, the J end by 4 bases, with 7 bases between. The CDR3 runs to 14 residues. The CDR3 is CASSEAGGYNEQFF. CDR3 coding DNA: TGTGCCAGCAGTGAAGCAGGGGGTTACAATGAGCAGTTCTTC.

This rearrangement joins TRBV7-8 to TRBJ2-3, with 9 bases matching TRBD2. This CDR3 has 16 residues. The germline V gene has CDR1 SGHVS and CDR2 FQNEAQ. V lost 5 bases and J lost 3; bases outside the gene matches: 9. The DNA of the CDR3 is TGTGCCAGCAGCCTCGGGGCTAGCGGGGAGACAGATACGCAGTATTTT. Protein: CASSLGASGETDTQYF.